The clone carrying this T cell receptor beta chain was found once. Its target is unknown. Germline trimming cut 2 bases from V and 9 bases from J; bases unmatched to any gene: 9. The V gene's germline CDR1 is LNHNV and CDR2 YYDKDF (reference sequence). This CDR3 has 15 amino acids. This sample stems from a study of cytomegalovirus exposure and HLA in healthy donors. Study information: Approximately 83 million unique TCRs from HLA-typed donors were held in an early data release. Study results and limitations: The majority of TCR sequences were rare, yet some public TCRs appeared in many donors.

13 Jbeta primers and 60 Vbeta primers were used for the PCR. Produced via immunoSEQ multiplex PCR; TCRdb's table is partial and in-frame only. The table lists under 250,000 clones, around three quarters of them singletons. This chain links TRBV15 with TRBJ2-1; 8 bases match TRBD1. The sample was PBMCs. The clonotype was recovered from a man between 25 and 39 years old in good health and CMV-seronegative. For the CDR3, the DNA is TGTGCCACCAGCAGACGCGATCGGACAGGGTTTGAGCAGTTCTTC. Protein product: CATSRRDRTGFEQFF.